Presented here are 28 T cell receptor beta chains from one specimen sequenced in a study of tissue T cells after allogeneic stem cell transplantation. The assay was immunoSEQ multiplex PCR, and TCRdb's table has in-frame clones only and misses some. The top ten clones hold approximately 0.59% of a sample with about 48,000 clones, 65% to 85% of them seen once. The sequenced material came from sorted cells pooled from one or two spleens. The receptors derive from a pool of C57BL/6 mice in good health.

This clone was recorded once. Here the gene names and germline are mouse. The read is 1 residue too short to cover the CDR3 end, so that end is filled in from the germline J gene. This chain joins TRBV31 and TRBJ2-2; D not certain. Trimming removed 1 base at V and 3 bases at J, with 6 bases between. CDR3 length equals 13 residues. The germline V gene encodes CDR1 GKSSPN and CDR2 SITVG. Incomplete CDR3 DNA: TGTGCCTGGAGTCCAGAGTACACCGGGCAGCTCTAC. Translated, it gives CAWSPEYTGQLY. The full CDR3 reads CAWSPEYTGQLYF.

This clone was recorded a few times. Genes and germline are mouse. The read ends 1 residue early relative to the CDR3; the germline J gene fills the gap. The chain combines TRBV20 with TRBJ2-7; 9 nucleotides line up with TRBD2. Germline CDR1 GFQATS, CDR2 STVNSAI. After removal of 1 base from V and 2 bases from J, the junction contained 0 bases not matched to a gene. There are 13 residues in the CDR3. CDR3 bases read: TGTGGTGCTAGGGGGACTGGGGCCTATGAACAGTAC. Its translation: CGARGTGAYEQY. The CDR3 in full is CGARGTGAYEQYF.

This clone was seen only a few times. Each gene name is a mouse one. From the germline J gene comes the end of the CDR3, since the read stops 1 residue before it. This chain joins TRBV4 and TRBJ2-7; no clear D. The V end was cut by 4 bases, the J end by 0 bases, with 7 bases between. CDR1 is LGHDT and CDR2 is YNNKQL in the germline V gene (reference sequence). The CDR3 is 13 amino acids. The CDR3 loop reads CASSWGTSYEQYF. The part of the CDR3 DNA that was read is TGTGCCAGCAGCTGGGGTACCTCCTATGAACAGTAC.

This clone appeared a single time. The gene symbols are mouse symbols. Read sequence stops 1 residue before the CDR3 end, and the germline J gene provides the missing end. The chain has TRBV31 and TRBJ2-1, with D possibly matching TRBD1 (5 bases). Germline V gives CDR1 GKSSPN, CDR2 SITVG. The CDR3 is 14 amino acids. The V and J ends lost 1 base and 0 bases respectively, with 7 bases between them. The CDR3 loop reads CAWSPGNNYAEQFF. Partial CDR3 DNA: TGTGCCTGGAGTCCAGGGAATAACTATGCTGAGCAGTTC.

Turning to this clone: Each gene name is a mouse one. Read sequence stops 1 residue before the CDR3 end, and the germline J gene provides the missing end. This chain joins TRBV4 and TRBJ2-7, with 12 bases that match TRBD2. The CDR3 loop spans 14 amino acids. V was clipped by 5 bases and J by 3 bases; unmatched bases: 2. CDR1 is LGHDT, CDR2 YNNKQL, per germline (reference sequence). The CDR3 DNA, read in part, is TGTGCCAGCAGCGGGACTGGGGGGTACTATGAACAGTAC. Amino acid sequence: CASSGTGGYYEQY. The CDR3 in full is CASSGTGGYYEQYF.

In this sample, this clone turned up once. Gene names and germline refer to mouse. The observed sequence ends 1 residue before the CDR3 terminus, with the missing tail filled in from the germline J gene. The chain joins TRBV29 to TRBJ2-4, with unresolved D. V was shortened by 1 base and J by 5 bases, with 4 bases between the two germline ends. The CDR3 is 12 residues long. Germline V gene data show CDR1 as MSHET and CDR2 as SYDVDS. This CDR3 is CASSLWGNTLYF. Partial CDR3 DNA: TGTGCTAGCAGTTTATGGGGAAACACCTTGTAC.

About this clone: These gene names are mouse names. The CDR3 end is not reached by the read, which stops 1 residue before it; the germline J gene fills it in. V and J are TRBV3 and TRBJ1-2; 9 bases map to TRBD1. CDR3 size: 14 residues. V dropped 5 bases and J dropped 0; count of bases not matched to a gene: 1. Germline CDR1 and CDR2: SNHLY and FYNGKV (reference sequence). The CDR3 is CASSRTGANSDYTF. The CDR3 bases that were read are TGTGCCAGCAGCAGGACAGGGGCAAACTCCGACTACACC.

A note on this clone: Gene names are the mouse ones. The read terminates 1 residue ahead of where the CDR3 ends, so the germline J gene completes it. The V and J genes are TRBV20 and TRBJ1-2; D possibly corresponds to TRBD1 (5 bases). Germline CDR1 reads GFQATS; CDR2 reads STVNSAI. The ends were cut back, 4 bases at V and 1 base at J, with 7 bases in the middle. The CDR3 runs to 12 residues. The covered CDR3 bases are TGTGGTGCTATCGACAGAAACTCCGACTACACC. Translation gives CGAIDRNSDYT. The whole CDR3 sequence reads CGAIDRNSDYTF.

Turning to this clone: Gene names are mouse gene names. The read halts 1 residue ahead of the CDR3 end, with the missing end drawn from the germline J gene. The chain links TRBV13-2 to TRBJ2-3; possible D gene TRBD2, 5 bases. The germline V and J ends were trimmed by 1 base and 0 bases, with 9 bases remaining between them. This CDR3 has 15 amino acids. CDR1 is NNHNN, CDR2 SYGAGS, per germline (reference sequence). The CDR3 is CASGDRTSSAETLYF. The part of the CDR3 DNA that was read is TGTGCCAGCGGTGATCGGACTTCTAGTGCAGAAACGCTGTAT.

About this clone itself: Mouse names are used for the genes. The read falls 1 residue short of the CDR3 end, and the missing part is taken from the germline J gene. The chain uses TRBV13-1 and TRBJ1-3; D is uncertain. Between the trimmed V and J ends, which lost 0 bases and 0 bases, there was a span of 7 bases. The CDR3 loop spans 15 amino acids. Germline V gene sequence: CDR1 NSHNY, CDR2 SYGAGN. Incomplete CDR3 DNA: TGTGCCAGCAGTGATGGCAGAAATTCTGGAAATACGCTCTAT. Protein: CASSDGRNSGNTLY. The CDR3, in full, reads CASSDGRNSGNTLYF.

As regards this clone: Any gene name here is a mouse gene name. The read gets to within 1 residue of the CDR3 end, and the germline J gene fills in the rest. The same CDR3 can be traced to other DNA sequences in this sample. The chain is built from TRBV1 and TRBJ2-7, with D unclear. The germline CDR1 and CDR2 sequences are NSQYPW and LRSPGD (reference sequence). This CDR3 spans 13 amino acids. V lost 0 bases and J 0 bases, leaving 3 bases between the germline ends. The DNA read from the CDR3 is TGCACCTGCAGTGCAGACAGCTCCTATGAACAGTAC. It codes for CTCSADSSYEQY. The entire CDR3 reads CTCSADSSYEQYF. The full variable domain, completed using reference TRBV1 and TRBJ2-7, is VTLLEQNPRWRLVPRGQAVNLRCILKNSQYPWMSWYQQDLQKQLQWLFTLRSPGDKEVKSLPGADYLATRVTDTELRLQVANMSQGRTLYCTCSADSSYEQYFGPGTRLTVL.

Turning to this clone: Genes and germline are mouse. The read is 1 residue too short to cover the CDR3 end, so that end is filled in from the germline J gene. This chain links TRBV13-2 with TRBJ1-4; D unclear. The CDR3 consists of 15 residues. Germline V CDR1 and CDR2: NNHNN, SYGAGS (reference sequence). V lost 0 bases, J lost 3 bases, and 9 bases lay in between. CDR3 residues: CASGDAGSPNERLFF. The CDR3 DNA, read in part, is TGTGCCAGCGGTGATGCGGGCAGCCCCAACGAAAGATTATTT.

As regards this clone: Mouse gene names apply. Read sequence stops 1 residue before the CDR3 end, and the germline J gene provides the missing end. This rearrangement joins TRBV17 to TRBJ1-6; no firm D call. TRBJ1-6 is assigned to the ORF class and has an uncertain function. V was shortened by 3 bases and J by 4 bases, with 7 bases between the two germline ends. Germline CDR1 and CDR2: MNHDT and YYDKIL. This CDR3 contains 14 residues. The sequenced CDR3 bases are TGTGCTAGCAGTAGTTGGGAATATAATTCGCCCCTCTAC. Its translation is CASSSWEYNSPLY. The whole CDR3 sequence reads CASSSWEYNSPLYF.

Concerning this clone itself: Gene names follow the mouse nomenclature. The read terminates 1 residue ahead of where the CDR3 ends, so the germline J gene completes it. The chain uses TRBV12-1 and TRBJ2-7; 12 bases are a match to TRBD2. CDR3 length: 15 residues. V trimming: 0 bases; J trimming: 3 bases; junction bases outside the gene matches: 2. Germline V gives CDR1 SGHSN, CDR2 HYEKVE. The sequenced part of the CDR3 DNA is TGTGCCAGCTCTCTCCGACTGGGGGGGCGCTATGAACAGTAC. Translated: CASSLRLGGRYEQY. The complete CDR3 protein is CASSLRLGGRYEQYF.

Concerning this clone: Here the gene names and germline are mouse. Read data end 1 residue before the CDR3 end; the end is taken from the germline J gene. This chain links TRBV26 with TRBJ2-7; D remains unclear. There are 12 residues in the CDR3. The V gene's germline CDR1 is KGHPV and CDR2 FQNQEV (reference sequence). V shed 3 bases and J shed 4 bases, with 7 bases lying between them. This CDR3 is CASSLRRYEQYF. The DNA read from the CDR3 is TGTGCCAGCAGTCTCCGCAGATATGAACAGTAC. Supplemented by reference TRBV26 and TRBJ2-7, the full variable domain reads NSKVIQTPRYLVKGQGQKAKMRCIPEKGHPVVFWYQQNKNNEFKFLINFQNQEVLQQIDMTEKRFSAECPSNSPCSLEIQSSEAGDSALYLCASSLRRYEQYFGPGTRLTVL.

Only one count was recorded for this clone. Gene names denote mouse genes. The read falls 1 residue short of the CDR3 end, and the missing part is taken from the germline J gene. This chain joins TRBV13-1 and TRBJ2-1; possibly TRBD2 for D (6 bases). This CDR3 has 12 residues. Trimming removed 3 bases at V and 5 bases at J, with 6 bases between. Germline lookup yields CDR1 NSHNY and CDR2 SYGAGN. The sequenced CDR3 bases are TGTGCCAGCAGTGGGGGGGATGCTGAGCAGTTC. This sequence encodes CASSGGDAEQF. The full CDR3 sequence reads CASSGGDAEQFF.

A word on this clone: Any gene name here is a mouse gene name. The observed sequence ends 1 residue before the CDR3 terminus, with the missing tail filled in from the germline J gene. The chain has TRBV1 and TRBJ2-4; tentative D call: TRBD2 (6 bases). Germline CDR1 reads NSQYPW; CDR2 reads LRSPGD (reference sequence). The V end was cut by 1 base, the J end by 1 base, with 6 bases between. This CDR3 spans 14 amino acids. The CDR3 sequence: CTCSAGLGQNTLYF. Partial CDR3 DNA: TGCACCTGCAGTGCAGGACTGGGTCAAAACACCTTGTAC.

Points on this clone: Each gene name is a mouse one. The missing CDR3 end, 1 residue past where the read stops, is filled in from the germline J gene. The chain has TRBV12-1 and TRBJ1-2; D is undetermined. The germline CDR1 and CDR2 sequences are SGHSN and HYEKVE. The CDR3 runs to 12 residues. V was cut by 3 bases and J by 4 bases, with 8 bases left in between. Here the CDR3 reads CASSERRSDYTF. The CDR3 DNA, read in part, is TGTGCCAGCTCTGAAAGACGCTCCGACTACACC.

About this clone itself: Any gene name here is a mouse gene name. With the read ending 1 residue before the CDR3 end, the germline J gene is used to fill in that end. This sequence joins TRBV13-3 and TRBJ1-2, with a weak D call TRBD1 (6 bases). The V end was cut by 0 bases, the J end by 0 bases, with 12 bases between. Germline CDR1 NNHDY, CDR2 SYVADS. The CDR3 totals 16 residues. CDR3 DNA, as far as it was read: TGTGCCAGCAGTGATGCACGGGACACTGCAAACTCCGACTACACC. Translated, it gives CASSDARDTANSDYT. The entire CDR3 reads CASSDARDTANSDYTF.

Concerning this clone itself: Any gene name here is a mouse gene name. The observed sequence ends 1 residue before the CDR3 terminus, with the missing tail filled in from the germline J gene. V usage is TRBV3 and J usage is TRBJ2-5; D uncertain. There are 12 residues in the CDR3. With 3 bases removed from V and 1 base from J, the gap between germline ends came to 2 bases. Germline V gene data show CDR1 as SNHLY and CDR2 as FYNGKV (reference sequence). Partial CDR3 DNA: TGTGCCAGCAGCTTCGACCAAGACACCCAGTAC. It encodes CASSFDQDTQY. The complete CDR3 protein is CASSFDQDTQYF.

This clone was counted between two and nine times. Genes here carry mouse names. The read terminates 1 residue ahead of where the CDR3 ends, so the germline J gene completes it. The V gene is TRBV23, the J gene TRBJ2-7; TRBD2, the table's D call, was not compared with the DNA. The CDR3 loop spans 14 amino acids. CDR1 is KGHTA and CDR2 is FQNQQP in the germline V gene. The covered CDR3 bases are TGCTCCAGCAGTCAATCTACTGGGGGGGATGAACAGTAC. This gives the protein CSSSQSTGGDEQY. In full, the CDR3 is CSSSQSTGGDEQYF.

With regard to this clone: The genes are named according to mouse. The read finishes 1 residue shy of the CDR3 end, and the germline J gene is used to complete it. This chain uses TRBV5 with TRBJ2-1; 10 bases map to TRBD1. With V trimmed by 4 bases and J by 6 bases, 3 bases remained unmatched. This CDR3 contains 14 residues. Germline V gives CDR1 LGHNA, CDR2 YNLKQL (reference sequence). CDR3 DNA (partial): TGTGCCAGCAGCCCCGACAGGGGGCTTGCTGAGCAGTTC. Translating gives CASSPDRGLAEQF. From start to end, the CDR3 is CASSPDRGLAEQFF.

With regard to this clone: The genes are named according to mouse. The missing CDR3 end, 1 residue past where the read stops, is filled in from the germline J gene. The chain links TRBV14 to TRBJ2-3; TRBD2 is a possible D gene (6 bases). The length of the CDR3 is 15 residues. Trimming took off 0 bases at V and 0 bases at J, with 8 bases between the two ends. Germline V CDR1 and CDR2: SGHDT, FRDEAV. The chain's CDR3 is CASSFWGTSAETLYF. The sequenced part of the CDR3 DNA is TGTGCCAGCAGTTTCTGGGGGACTAGTGCAGAAACGCTGTAT.

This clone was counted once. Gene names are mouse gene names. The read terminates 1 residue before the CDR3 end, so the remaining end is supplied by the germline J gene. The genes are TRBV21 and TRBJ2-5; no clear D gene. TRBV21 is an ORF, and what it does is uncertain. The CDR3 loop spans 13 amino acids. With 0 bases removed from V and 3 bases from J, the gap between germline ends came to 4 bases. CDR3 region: CASSQSHQDTQYF. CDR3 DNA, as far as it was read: TGTGCTAGCAGTCAATCCCATCAAGACACCCAGTAC.

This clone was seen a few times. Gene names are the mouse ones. Incomplete CDR3 DNA: TGTGCCAGCAGCCAAGAAAGCAGGGGGCGGGCTCCGCTT. As protein: CASSQESRGRAPL. The CDR3, in full, reads CASSQESRGRAPLF. V and J are TRBV2 and TRBJ1-5, with 8 positions matching TRBD1. Coverage ceases 1 residue before the CDR3 finishes, and the germline J gene fills in the end. CDR3 size: 14 residues. Germline V gene lookup returns CDR1 LGHNA and CDR2 YSYQKL. The V gene end was trimmed by 0 bases and the J gene end by 9 bases; junction bases not matched to a gene: 4.

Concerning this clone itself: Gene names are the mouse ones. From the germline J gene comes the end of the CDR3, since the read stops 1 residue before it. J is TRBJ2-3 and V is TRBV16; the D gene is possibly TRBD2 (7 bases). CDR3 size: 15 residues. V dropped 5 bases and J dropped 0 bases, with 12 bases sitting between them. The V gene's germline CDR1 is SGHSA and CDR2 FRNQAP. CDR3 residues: CASSLLGASAETLYF. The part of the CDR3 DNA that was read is TGTGCAAGCAGCCTTCTGGGGGCTAGTGCAGAAACGCTGTAT.

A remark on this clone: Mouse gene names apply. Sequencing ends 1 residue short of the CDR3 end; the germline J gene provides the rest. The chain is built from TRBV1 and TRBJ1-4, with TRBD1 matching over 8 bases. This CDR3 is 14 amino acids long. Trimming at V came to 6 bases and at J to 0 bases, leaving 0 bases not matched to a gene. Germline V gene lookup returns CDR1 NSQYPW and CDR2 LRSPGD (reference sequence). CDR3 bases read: TGCACCTGCAGGGACAGGGTTTCCAACGAAAGATTATTT. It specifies CTCRDRVSNERLF. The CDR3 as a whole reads CTCRDRVSNERLFF.

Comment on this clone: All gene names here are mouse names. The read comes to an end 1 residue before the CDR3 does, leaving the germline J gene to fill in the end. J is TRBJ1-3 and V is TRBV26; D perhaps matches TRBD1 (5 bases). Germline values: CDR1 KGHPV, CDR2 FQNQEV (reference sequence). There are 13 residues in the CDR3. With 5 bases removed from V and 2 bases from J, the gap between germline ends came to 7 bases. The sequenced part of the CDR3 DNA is TGTGCCAGCAGTGGGGGGGCTGGAAATACGCTCTAT. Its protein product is CASSGGAGNTLY. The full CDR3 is CASSGGAGNTLYF.